This entry is about one T cell receptor beta chain. Its antigen is unknown. Per-nucleotide qualities are absent, and no much larger clonotype sits a single base away. RNA was extracted with the RNeasy kit and roughly 0.45 to 1 ug was reverse transcribed using random hexamers. TCR beta CDR3 regions were amplified with the immunoSEQ multiplex PCR assay covering 54 Vbeta and 13 Jbeta segments. PCR amplification bias was corrected using a synthetic template baseline for primer optimization and computational correction. The authors' analysis ran thus. Only productive sequences were kept, with reads annotated to V, D and J genes according to IMGT and analyzed in immunoSEQ Analyzer. Clonality was calculated as one minus the Shannon entropy normalized by log2 of the number of productive unique sequences. For each patient and control, public and private clones were evaluated within the 100 most prevalent clones. A clone was defined as Susac-specific if it was absent from the healthy and MS cohorts, from 1052 published viral clones and from other ImmuneACCESS disease sequences. TCRdb reanalyzed the raw reads on its own, using fastp at Q25 for trimming and MiXCR for clone calling, and kept in-frame beta chains. Rows are unified per CDR3 protein, each entry keeping the most common DNA and genes. The V and J calls follow TCRdb's processing rather than the paper's. The sample data list roughly 110,000 distinct CDR3 sequences, and around 90% of these were observed just once. The top ten constitute 0.14% of the sample.

Peripheral blood CD8+ and CD4+ T cells from healthy donors, Susac syndrome patients and multiple sclerosis patients were profiled using high-throughput TCR beta sequencing. Healthy donors were age- and sex-matched controls. CD8+ TEMRA cells were enriched by FACS, while bulk CD8+ and CD4+ T cells were purified by magnetic negative isolation. Blood was collected in EDTA tubes and processed within 24 hours, with PBMCs isolated through density gradient centrifugation. PBMCs intended for TCR sequencing were frozen in liquid nitrogen and were later thawed in a 37 degrees C water bath. A purity of at least 90% was achieved for sorted or isolated CD4+, CD8+ and CD8+ TEMRA cells. These data belong to a study of CD8 T cells in Susac syndrome (dated by TCRdb to the late 2010s). About the investigation overall: The study used repertoire sequencing to test whether antigen drove CD8+ T cell activation and differentiation in Susac syndrome.

The study at large found these results: The number of individuals in the TCR sequencing and HLA analysis was recognized as being relatively small.

Compared with germline, V lacks 4 bases and J lacks 4 bases; bases without a gene match: 4. CDR1 and CDR2 are read off the germline V gene (reference sequence) as SEHNR and FQNEAQ. Measured from the cysteine to the phenylalanine, the CDR3 is 14 residues long. The retained sequence is limited to the CDR3, 42 bases, with the frame set at the first base. The TCR originated in a human donor in good health. The sequence links TRBV7-9 to TRBJ1-1; TRBD1 matches 9 bases in the middle. The sample taken for sequencing was CD4+ T cells from PBMCs. This receptor carries the CDR3 CASSSDRGGTEAFF. The DNA is TGTGCCAGCAGCTCAGACAGGGGGGGCACTGAAGCTTTCTTT.